The 12 T cell receptor beta chains below were found in one sample sequenced in a study of beta chain features in type 1 diabetes. Expressed TCRB transcripts were sequenced, since all the RNA that had been isolated was reverse transcribed. Profiled with immunoSEQ multiplex PCR; TCRdb holds only in-frame clones, not every one. The sample lists approximately 400,000 clones; roughly 15% were seen once. Sequenced material: naive CD4+ T cells from blood. All receptors come from a young woman in good health.

This clone was recorded a few times. This same CDR3 is encoded by further DNA sequences in the sample. The J gene is TRBJ1-1, the V gene TRBV29-1, with D unresolved. Trimming took 3 bases from V and 0 from J, leaving 8 bases between them. The CDR3 spans 13 residues. Germline lookup yields CDR1 SQVTM and CDR2 ANQGSEA. CDR3 coding DNA: TGCAGCGTTGAGGGCAGGATGAACACTGAAGCTTTCTTT. Its translation: CSVEGRMNTEAFF. Full variable domain (missing parts from reference TRBV29-1 and TRBJ1-1): SAVISQKPSRDICQRGTSLTIQCQVDSQVTMMFWYRQQPGQSLTLIATANQGSEATYESGFVIDKFPISRPNLTFSTLTVSNMSPEDSSIYLCSVEGRMNTEAFFGQGTRLTVV.

This clone was recorded a few times. The chain has TRBV11-2 and TRBJ1-2; 8 bases align to TRBD1. Germline V lookup: CDR1 SGHAT, CDR2 FQNNGV. This CDR3 region has 13 residues. V lost 4 bases, J lost 7 bases, and 5 bases stayed unmatched. The CDR3 loop is CASSWTGTSGYTF. As DNA, the CDR3 is TGTGCCAGCAGCTGGACAGGGACCTCTGGCTACACCTTC.

The chain employs TRBV5-4 and TRBJ1-3, with 8 bases identical to TRBD1. CDR3 length: 15 residues. V lost 4 bases, J lost 2 bases, and 5 bases stayed unmatched. The germline CDR1 and CDR2 sequences are SGHNT and YYREEE (reference sequence). DNA for the CDR3: TGTGCCAGCAGCCAGGACAGGGCGGCTGGAAACACCATATATTTT. Translation: CASSQDRAAGNTIYF. Full variable domain (rest looked up from reference TRBV5-4 and TRBJ1-3): ETGVTQSPTHLIKTRGQQVTLRCSSQSGHNTVSWYQQALGQGPQFIFQYYREEENGRGNFPPRFSGLQFPNYSSELNVNALELDDSALYLCASSQDRAAGNTIYFGEGSWLTVV.

The chain joins TRBV28 to TRBJ2-5; 9 bases fit TRBD1. The CDR3 contains 15 residues. Germline V lookup: CDR1 MDHEN, CDR2 SYDVKM. J lost 0 bases, V lost 5 bases, and 4 bases had no gene match. CDR3 DNA: TGTGCCAGCAGTCTCAGGACAGGGGACCAAGAGACCCAGTACTTC. It specifies CASSLRTGDQETQYF.

This clone was seen only once. The chain uses TRBV19 and TRBJ1-2; 10 bases are shared with TRBD1. Germline values: CDR1 LNHDA, CDR2 SQIVND (reference sequence). CDR3 size: 15 residues. The J segment lost 7 bases and the V segment lost 5 bases, leaving 10 bases of the junction unmatched. CDR3: CASSPRGQGIPGYTF. The DNA of the CDR3 is TGTGCCAGTAGTCCCCGGGGACAGGGGATCCCTGGCTACACCTTC.

The table lists this clone with a few counts. The rearrangement uses TRBV27 and TRBJ2-1, with 7 bases matching TRBD2. Germline V CDR1 and CDR2: MNHEY, SMNVEV (reference sequence). V dropped 3 bases and J dropped 7; count of bases not matched to a gene: 9. This CDR3 is built from 15 residues. This chain's CDR3 is CASSFEGRAGNEQFF. The CDR3 DNA reads as TGTGCCAGCAGTTTTGAGGGGAGGGCAGGGAATGAGCAGTTCTTC.

This sequence joins TRBV30 and TRBJ2-2; 7 nucleotides agree with TRBD1. The CDR3 length is 15 residues. V gave up 1 base and J gave up 4 bases; unmatched junction bases: 6. The V gene's germline CDR1 is GTSNPN and CDR2 SVGIG (reference sequence). As DNA, the CDR3 is TGTGCCTGGAGTGGGGCAGGGGGTCCCACCGGGGAGCTGTTTTTT. Its translation: CAWSGAGGPTGELFF.

This clone was observed a handful of times. The chain is built from TRBV6-5 and TRBJ2-3, with 10 bases aligning to TRBD2. The CDR3 length is 15 residues. Germline V gene sequence: CDR1 MNHEY, CDR2 SVGAGI. The trim removed 3 bases at V and 3 bases at J, leaving 3 bases unmatched. The CDR3 DNA reads TGTGCCAGCAGTTATTTGGGACTAGCGACAGATACGCAGTATTTT. Its translation: CASSYLGLATDTQYF.

Only a few counts were recorded for this clone. One end of the junction varies from germline; a read error may be responsible. The chain links TRBV20-1 to TRBJ2-3; D is uncertain. The CDR3 extends over 9 amino acids. Germline V gene lookup returns CDR1 DFQATT and CDR2 SNEGSKA (reference sequence). CDR3 amino acids: CSARVHSQF. In DNA, the CDR3 is TGCAGTGCTAGAGTCCACTCCCAATTT.

This clone has only a few counts. This CDR3 reads CASRSSGGTQYF. CDR3 in DNA: TGTGCCAGCAGATCCTCAGGGGGCACGCAGTATTTT. This chain connects TRBV7-3 to TRBJ2-3; 8 bases match TRBD1. The CDR3 spans 12 residues. Per the germline V gene, CDR1 is SGHTA and CDR2 is FQGTGA. The V segment lost 6 bases and the J segment 9 bases; nucleotides outside the gene matches: 5.

This clone occurred a few times. The chain couples TRBV15 to TRBJ2-3, with 7 bases aligning to TRBD2. The CDR3 is made up of 16 amino acids. Per germline, CDR1 LNHNV and CDR2 YYDKDF (reference sequence). V shed 0 bases, J shed 4 bases, and the junction held 7 bases outside the gene matches. The CDR3 loop is CATSRERAGVADTQYF. In DNA, the CDR3 is TGTGCCACCAGCAGAGAAAGGGCGGGAGTAGCAGATACGCAGTATTTT.

This clone was picked up a small number of times. The chain joins TRBV10-3 to TRBJ1-5; no definite D call. Germline V CDR1 and CDR2: ENHRY, SYGVKD. V was clipped by 0 bases and J by 5 bases, with 8 bases between them. The CDR3 has 14 amino acids. CDR3 amino acids: CAISESSQDQPQHF. The CDR3 DNA is TGTGCCATCAGTGAGTCGAGTCAGGATCAGCCCCAGCATTTT.